This T cell receptor beta chain was sequenced for a study of blood T cell repertoires in COVID-19. Study summary: Sites across the United States, Italy and Spain contributed samples from acute and convalescent COVID-19.

In the original analysis: Estimates of nucleated cell counts were drawn from the amplification of reference gene primers. Here immunoSEQ multiplex PCR was the method, and the copy in TCRdb shows in-frame clones only, minus some. The V and J calls and clone size are taken from that table; D and trimming were inferred from the DNA. The sample lists 140,000 to 150,000 clones, 70% to 90% occurring once. This clone was detected only once. The material sequenced was peripheral blood. The clonotype originates from a human donor with acute or convalescent COVID-19. The donor label of this sample is uncertain.

The CDR3 loop reads CASSTGFEANYGYTF. The CDR3 region has the DNA TGCGCCAGCAGCACAGGGTTTGAGGCTAACTATGGCTACACCTTC. This sequence joins TRBV5-1 and TRBJ1-2; D is possibly TRBD1 (6 bases). Germline-derived CDR1 and CDR2 are SGHRS and YFSETQ. The CDR3 is 15 amino acids. V was shortened by 4 bases and J by 0 bases, with 13 bases between the two germline ends. Supplemented by reference TRBV5-1 and TRBJ1-2, the full variable domain reads KAGVTQTPRYLIKTRGQQVTLSCSPISGHRSVSWYQQTPGQGLQFLFEYFSETQRNKGNFPGRFSGRQFSNSRSEMNVSTLELGDSALYLCASSTGFEANYGYTFGSGTRLTVV.